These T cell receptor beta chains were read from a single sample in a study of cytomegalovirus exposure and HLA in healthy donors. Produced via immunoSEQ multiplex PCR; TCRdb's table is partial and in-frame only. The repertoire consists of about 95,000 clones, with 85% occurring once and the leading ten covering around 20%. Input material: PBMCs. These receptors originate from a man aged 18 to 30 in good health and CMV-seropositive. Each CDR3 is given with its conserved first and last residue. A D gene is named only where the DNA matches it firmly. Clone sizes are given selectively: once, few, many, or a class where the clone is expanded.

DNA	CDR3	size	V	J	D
TGTGCCAGCAGCCCCTTGGACGGGAGTGGGCGCAATGAGCAGTTCTTC	CASSPLDGSGRNEQFF	NA	TRBV7-9	TRBJ2-1	NA
TGTGCCAGCAGTTTAAAAATGCAAGGGAGATGGAATCAGCCCCAGCATTTT	CASSLKMQGRWNQPQHF	NA	TRBV28	TRBJ1-5	NA
TGTGCCAGCAGTTTAGTCGGCGGAGTCTACAATGAGCAGTTCTTC	CASSLVGGVYNEQFF	NA	TRBV28	TRBJ2-1	NA
TGTGCCAGCAGTTTCGAGACAGGGGGCATTCAGCCCCAGCATTTT	CASSFETGGIQPQHF	NA	TRBV28	TRBJ1-5	TRBD1
TGCGCCAGCAGCTTGGCGGGCGGGGTAGGAAATGAGCAGTTCTTC	CASSLAGGVGNEQFF	NA	TRBV5-1	TRBJ2-1	NA
TGTGCCAGCAGCTTAGGGGGGACTGAAGCCTACGAGCAGTACTTC	CASSLGGTEAYEQYF	NA	TRBV7-6	TRBJ2-7	NA
TGTGCCAGTAGGAGTCTGGGTGGGAGGGGGATGAATCAGCCCCAGCATTTT	CASRSLGGRGMNQPQHF	NA	TRBV19	TRBJ1-5	NA
TGTGCCAGCAGTTCAGCAGGGGGCTATGGCTACACCTTC	CASSSAGGYGYTF	NA	TRBV6-5	TRBJ1-2	TRBD1
TGTGCCAGCAGGGACAGGGACACCGGGGAGCTGTTTTTT	CASRDRDTGELFF	NA	TRBV6-1	TRBJ2-2	TRBD1
TGTGCCAGCAGTCCAGGGATTTATGGCTACACCTTC	CASSPGIYGYTF	NA	TRBV28	TRBJ1-2	NA
TGTGCCAGCAGCTTAGTAGTACAGGTCCGGCTGTTTTTT	CASSLVVQVRLFF	few	TRBV11-2	TRBJ2-2	NA
TGCGCCAGCAGCGAAGAAGGACGGGGCGAGCAGTACTTC	CASSEEGRGEQYF	NA	TRBV5-1	TRBJ2-7	NA
TGTGCCAGCAGCGTAGCCGGGAATGAGCAGTTCTTC	CASSVAGNEQFF	NA	TRBV9	TRBJ2-1	NA
TGTGCCAGCTCGCTAGAACGGGTCGCCTACGAGCAGTACTTC	CASSLERVAYEQYF	NA	TRBV18	TRBJ2-7	NA
TGTGCCAGCAGTTTTCAGGCAGGGGTCGACACCGGGGAGCTGTTTTTT	CASSFQAGVDTGELFF	NA	TRBV27	TRBJ2-2	NA
TGTGCCAGTCGGACTAGCGGGACTCCGAAGCAGTACTTC	CASRTSGTPKQYF	once	TRBV19	TRBJ2-7	TRBD2
TGTGCCTGGAACGGGATGCGAACTGAAAAACTGTTTTTT	CAWNGMRTEKLFF	NA	TRBV30	TRBJ1-4	NA
TGTGCCAGCAGCAAAGTCGGGAGGGGGCCGAGGCAGCCCCAGCATTTT	CASSKVGRGPRQPQHF	NA	TRBV21-1	TRBJ1-5	NA
TGTGCCAGCAGTTTGCCCGGGACAGGAGACACTGAAGCTTTCTTT	CASSLPGTGDTEAFF	NA	TRBV6-5	TRBJ1-1	TRBD1
TGTGCCAGCAACGTTAGAATGTCAGATACGCAGTATTTT	CASNVRMSDTQYF	NA	TRBV5-6	TRBJ2-3	NA
TGTGCCAGCAGATCTGACAGGACCTCTGGAAACACCATATATTTT	CASRSDRTSGNTIYF	NA	TRBV28	TRBJ1-3	NA
TGTGCCAGCAGCTCAGGGTGGGCAGATACGCAGTATTTT	CASSSGWADTQYF	once	TRBV2	TRBJ2-3	NA
TGTGCCAGCAGGGGAGGATTAAGCAATCAGCCCCAGCATTTT	CASRGGLSNQPQHF	NA	TRBV2	TRBJ1-5	NA
TGTGCCAGCAGTGAAGTCAGGCTCTCTGGAAACACCATATATTTT	CASSEVRLSGNTIYF	once	TRBV2	TRBJ1-3	NA
TGTGCCATCTCAACGGGGGTAGCGGGAGAAAAAGAGACCCAGTACTTC	CAISTGVAGEKETQYF	NA	TRBV10-3	TRBJ2-5	TRBD2
TGTGCCAGCACCGTTGGCACAGATACGCAGTATTTT	CASTVGTDTQYF	NA	TRBV6-4	TRBJ2-3	NA